Given below is one T cell receptor beta chain in context. The sample originates from a study of blood T cell repertoires in COVID-19. Germline V gene lookup returns CDR1 LNHDA and CDR2 SQIVND (reference sequence). The CDR3 totals 16 residues. V was trimmed by 3 bases and J by 3 bases, leaving 17 bases between them. The method was immunoSEQ multiplex PCR; TCRdb's version includes in-frame clones alone and lacks a portion of them. This table has 190,000 or so clones, approximately 86% appearing once. The clonotype comes from a woman in her twenties or thirties who had been exposed to COVID-19. This chain uses TRBV19 with TRBJ1-1; D is possibly TRBD1 (6 bases). The sample comprised PBMCs or T cells enriched from blood (not recorded which). The CDR3 sequence is CASSMGGARFDTEAFF. The CDR3 nucleotides read TGTGCCAGTAGTATGGGGGGGGCCAGATTTGACACTGAAGCTTTCTTT. The whole variable domain, filled in from reference TRBV19 and TRBJ1-1, reads DGGITQSPKYLFRKEGQNVTLSCEQNLNHDAMYWYRQDPGQGLRLIYYSQIVNDFQKGDIAEGYSVSREKKESFPLTVTSAQKNPTAFYLCASSMGGARFDTEAFFGQGTRLTVV.